This T cell receptor beta chain was found in a study of cytomegalovirus exposure and HLA in healthy donors. Findings and limits, study-wide: Cytomegalovirus-associated TCR beta chains were listed, numbering some 150.

Worth noting for this clone: Its target is unknown.

After removal of 10 bases from V and 8 bases from J, the junction contained 6 bases not matched to a gene. CDR3 length: 11 residues. The germline V gene has CDR1 MDHEN and CDR2 SYDVKM. The table came from immunoSEQ multiplex PCR; TCRdb's copy has only in-frame clones and leaves some out. The sample includes approximately 280,000 clones, about 86% seen only once; the top ten take approximately 1%. The study drew the donors from its roughly 130-subject validation cohort, separate from the approximately 670-subject first cohort. The chain links TRBV28 to TRBJ1-2; TRBD1 matches at 8 bases. The sequencing input was PBMCs. This receptor was obtained from a woman younger than 35 in good health and CMV-seronegative. The CDR3 here is CATRQGRGYTF. CDR3 DNA sequence: TGTGCCACCCGACAGGGGAGGGGCTACACCTTC.